A selection of T cell receptor beta chains follows, all from one sample in a study of molecular identifiers for immune sequencing clone quantification. A single record per CDR3 protein comes from TCRdb applying MiXCR to the PCR reads. The sample contains some 320,000 distinct CDR3 sequences, roughly 23% of which appear only once. The sample taken for sequencing was naive CD8+ T cells from blood, with Jurkat cell RNA spiked in. These receptors were collected from a human donor in good health. Some libraries in this study had Jurkat cell RNA spiked in. Both conserved end residues are part of each CDR3. A D gene is named only where the DNA matches it firmly. Where a row states a size, it is once, few, many or the class of an expanded clone; other rows omit it.

TRBJ2-7 | 12 | - | TRBV5-6 | many | TGTGCCAGCAGCTTGCTGCTCGGGGAGCAGTACTTC | CASSLLLGEQYF
TRBJ1-1 | 14 | - | TRBV4-1 | many | TGCGCCAGCAGCCAAGATAACAGGGCTACTGAAGCTTTCTTT | CASSQDNRATEAFF
TRBJ2-5 | 15 | TRBD2 | TRBV7-8 | - | TGTGCCAGCAGCTTAGCCCGCGGGGGGGAAGAGACCCAGTACTTC | CASSLARGGEETQYF
TRBJ2-2 | 15 | - | TRBV30 | - | TGTGCCTGGAGTTTCTTATCTGGGAACACCGGGGAGCTGTTTTTT | CAWSFLSGNTGELFF
TRBJ2-7 | 11 | - | TRBV7-9 | many | TGTGCCAGCAGTTCTGCCTACGAGCAGTACTTC | CASSSAYEQYF
TRBJ2-3 | 19 | TRBD2 | TRBV7-2 | - | TGTGCCAGCAGCTCAAGACTAGCGGGAGGGCGCGAGAGCACAGATACGCAGTATTTT | CASSSRLAGGRESTDTQYF
TRBJ2-1 | 16 | TRBD2 | TRBV10-3 | - | TGTGCCATCAGTGAAGAGCGACTAGCCCTGGTGGGTGAGCAGTTCTTC | CAISEERLALVGEQFF
TRBJ2-1 | 15 | TRBD2 | TRBV4-3 | - | TGCGCCAGCAGCCAAGATACTAGCGGGAGCTATGAGCAGTTCTTC | CASSQDTSGSYEQFF
TRBJ2-3 | 13 | - | TRBV3-1 | few | TGTGCCAGCAGCCAAGAAGGTAGAGATACGCAGTATTTT | CASSQEGRDTQYF
TRBJ2-6 | 15 | TRBD1 | TRBV7-9 | many | TGTGCCAGCAGCCGGACAGGGTCTGGGGCCAACGTCCTGACTTTC | CASSRTGSGANVLTF
TRBJ2-7 | 14 | TRBD2 | TRBV7-9 | many | TGTGCCAGCAGCTTGACGGGGGGAAGACCTGAGCAGTACTTC | CASSLTGGRPEQYF
TRBJ2-7 | 15 | TRBD2 | TRBV4-1 | many | TGCGCCAGCAGCAAAGGGACTAGCGGGAGGGCCGAGCAGTACTTC | CASSKGTSGRAEQYF
TRBJ2-7 | 17 | TRBD1 | TRBV6-5 | few | TGTGCCAGCAGTTTAAACTCCGGGACAGGGGGTACTTACGAGCAGTACTTC | CASSLNSGTGGTYEQYF
TRBJ2-5 | 14 | - | TRBV19 | - | TGTGCCAGTAGTATTTCCGGTACGCAAGAGACCCAGTACTTC | CASSISGTQETQYF
TRBJ2-7 | 15 | - | TRBV7-9 | many | TGTGCCAGCAGCTTTACCGGGACGGCCGGGGACGAGCAGTACTTC | CASSFTGTAGDEQYF
TRBJ2-7 | 15 | TRBD2 | TRBV28 | many | TGTGCCAGCAGTTTATTTGCGGGAGGCCCCTACGAGCAGTACTTC | CASSLFAGGPYEQYF
TRBJ2-6 | 16 | - | TRBV18 | few | TGTGCCAGCTCACCACCGGAAGGGGTTGGGGCCAACGTCCTGACTTTC | CASSPPEGVGANVLTF
TRBJ2-2 | 19 | - | TRBV7-6 | many | TGTGCCAGCAGCCCCGAGGTCTTCGGGGTACCAGGGAACACCGGGGAGCTGTTTTTT | CASSPEVFGVPGNTGELFF
TRBJ1-5 | 15 | TRBD1 | TRBV28 | many | TGTGCCAGCAGCTGGACAGGGGGCGCCGGGCAGCCCCAGCATTTT | CASSWTGGAGQPQHF
TRBJ2-2 | 14 | - | TRBV6-5 | - | TGTGCCAGCAGTTACGGACAGAGCATCGGGGAGCTGTTTTTT | CASSYGQSIGELFF
TRBJ1-2 | 13 | - | TRBV20-1 | - | TGCAGTGCTAGAGATGTGGCAGACTATGGCTACACCTTC | CSARDVADYGYTF
TRBJ2-3 | 13 | - | TRBV6-2/TRBV6-3 | many | TGTGCCAGCAGTTACGTCGGGGCAGATACGCAGTATTTT | CASSYVGADTQYF
TRBJ2-5 | 14 | - | TRBV13 | many | TGTGCCAGCAGCCAGACAGAAGGTCCGGAGACCCAGTACTTC | CASSQTEGPETQYF
TRBJ2-5 | 15 | - | TRBV6-2/TRBV6-3 | few | TGTGCCAGCAGCGATCCCCGTGAAACGCAAGAGACCCAGTACTTC | CASSDPRETQETQYF
TRBJ1-1 | 14 | - | TRBV28 | many | TGTGCCAGCAGTTTTAGGGGGAGTGGCACTGAAGCTTTCTTT | CASSFRGSGTEAFF
TRBJ1-1 | 13 | - | TRBV5-1 | many | TGCGCCAGCAGCGAGGGAGAAAACACTGAAGCTTTCTTT | CASSEGENTEAFF
TRBJ2-2 | 14 | - | TRBV7-6 | many | TGTGCCAGCAGTCGGACCAAGAACACCGGGGAGCTGTTTTTT | CASSRTKNTGELFF
TRBJ2-2 | 15 | - | TRBV29-1 | many | TGCAGCGTTAAATGGCGGGACAGGAACACCGGGGAGCTGTTTTTT | CSVKWRDRNTGELFF
TRBJ2-3 | 14 | - | TRBV7-9 | few | TGTGCCAGCAGCTTAAACTGGGGAACAGATACGCAGTATTTT | CASSLNWGTDTQYF
TRBJ2-1 | 15 | - | TRBV28 | many | TGTGCCAGCAGTACGATAGCGTCACCCGACAATGAGCAGTTCTTC | CASSTIASPDNEQFF
TRBJ2-5 | 13 | TRBD1 | TRBV5-6 | - | TGTGCCGGCAGCCGGGACAGCCAAGAGACCCAGTACTTC | CAGSRDSQETQYF
TRBJ2-7 | 15 | TRBD1 | TRBV11-1 | few | TGTGCCAGCAGCCCGGGACAGTTATACTCCTACGAGCAGTACTTC | CASSPGQLYSYEQYF
TRBJ1-2 | 11 | - | TRBV29-1 | few | TGCAGCACCGACGGAGACTATGGCTACACCTTC | CSTDGDYGYTF
TRBJ2-3 | 12 | - | TRBV7-6 | many | TGTGCCAGCAGCTTGACACCAGATACGCAGTATTTT | CASSLTPDTQYF
TRBJ2-3 | 17 | TRBD2 | TRBV7-2 | many | TGTGCCAGCAGCTTAGCATCCCGGACTAGCGGGACAGATACGCAGTATTTT | CASSLASRTSGTDTQYF
TRBJ2-7 | 14 | TRBD1 | TRBV5-4 | many | TGTGCCAGCAGCTTGTGGGACAGGGTCCACGAGCAGTACTTC | CASSLWDRVHEQYF
TRBJ1-5 | 15 | - | TRBV10-1 | few | TGCGCCAGCCCCCAGGGAGGGCAACAGGGCCAGCCCCAGCATTTT | CASPQGGQQGQPQHF
TRBJ2-3 | 13 | - | TRBV7-9 | - | TGTGCCAGCAGCTTAGCAGGGGCAGATACGCGGTATTTT | CASSLAGADTRYF
TRBJ2-7 | 13 | - | TRBV29-1 | few | TGCAGCGTTGATGAGGGGGGCCCCTACGAGCAGCACTTC | CSVDEGGPYEQHF
TRBJ2-2 | 18 | TRBD1 | TRBV27 | many | TGTGCCAGCAGTGCCGCTCCTTACAGGGGGCCTCCCACCGGGGAGCTGTTTTTT | CASSAAPYRGPPTGELFF
TRBJ2-2 | 14 | TRBD2 | TRBV7-8 | many | TGTGCCATCTTAGTGGGGGGGTTTACCGGGGAGCTGTTTTTT | CAILVGGFTGELFF
TRBJ2-1 | 11 | - | TRBV16 | few | TGTGCCAGCAGCCGGGAGAATGAGCAGTTCTTC | CASSRENEQFF